Shown below are 32 T cell receptor beta chains from a single sample sequenced in a study of T cell responses to AZD1222 COVID-19 vaccine. Assay: immunoSEQ multiplex PCR; the TCRdb copy retains only in-frame clones and omits some. The sample includes tens of thousands of clones, about 84% seen only once; the top ten take 22%. Here the sequenced sample was peripheral blood, taken on day 0 of AZD1222 vaccination. The origin of the receptors is an adult in good health.

This clone occurred once. J is TRBJ2-3 and V is TRBV4-1, with TRBD2 matching 9 bases. Per the germline V gene, CDR1 is MGHRA and CDR2 is YSYEKL. This CDR3 has 16 amino acids. V lost 4 bases, J lost 0 bases, and 5 bases stayed unmatched. The CDR3 DNA follows: TGCGCCAGCAGCCTTAGCGGGGGTGCTAGCACAGATACGCAGTATTTT. Translation gives CASSLSGGASTDTQYF.

The rearrangement links TRBV27 to TRBJ1-1, with D hard to call. Germline CDR1 MNHEY, CDR2 SMNVEV (reference sequence). The germline V and J ends were trimmed by 6 bases and 0 bases, with 11 bases remaining between them. CDR3 length: 14 residues. Here the CDR3 reads CASRDGVMNTEAFF. The DNA of the CDR3 is TGTGCCAGCAGGGACGGGGTGATGAACACTGAAGCTTTCTTT.

V is TRBV11-2 and J is TRBJ2-3; 8 nucleotides agree with TRBD2. Germline assignment: CDR1 SGHAT and CDR2 FQNNGV. Trimming cost V 1 base and J 2 bases; bases outside gene matches: 2. The CDR3 runs 15 residues. The CDR3 DNA reads TGTGCCAGCAGCTTAGCGGGAGGGATCACAGATACGCAGTATTTT. Residues: CASSLAGGITDTQYF.

The chain is built from TRBV9 and TRBJ2-1; TRBD2 matches 7 bases. The V and J ends lost 4 bases and 1 base, in that order; junction bases with no gene match: 14. The V gene's germline CDR1 is SGDLS and CDR2 YYNGEE. The CDR3 length is 18 residues. The CDR3 is CASSLSLAGDPSYNEQFF. DNA for the CDR3: TGTGCCAGCAGCCTTAGCCTCGCGGGGGACCCTTCCTACAATGAGCAGTTCTTC.

This chain uses TRBV27 with TRBJ1-2, with D perhaps TRBD1 (5 bases). Germline assignment: CDR1 MNHEY and CDR2 SMNVEV (reference sequence). This CDR3 is built from 13 residues. V gave up 8 bases and J gave up 5 bases, with 15 bases separating them. CDR3 nucleotides: TGTGCCAGCGGGGCAGCTTCGGGATATGGCTACACCTTC. Its translation: CASGAASGYGYTF.

The V and J genes are TRBV2 and TRBJ2-2; D remains unclear. Germline assignment: CDR1 SNHLY and CDR2 FYNNEI. This CDR3 region has 14 residues. Deletions cut 0 bases from V and 4 bases from J, with 6 bases between. CDR3 residues: CASSEALGTGELFF. The CDR3 nucleotides are TGTGCCAGCAGTGAAGCGCTTGGCACCGGGGAGCTGTTTTTT.

The sample holds one count of this clone. The rearrangement uses TRBV5-4 and TRBJ2-5, with D possibly matching TRBD2 (7 bases). The CDR3 has 13 amino acids. Trimming cost V 3 bases and J 4 bases, with 10 bases left between them. Germline CDR1 reads SGHNT; CDR2 reads YYREEE (reference sequence). The CDR3 spells CASSSGGLETQYF. The DNA for the CDR3 is TGTGCCAGCAGCTCCGGGGGGCTAGAGACCCAGTACTTC.

Only a few counts were recorded for this clone. The chain links TRBV6-5 to TRBJ1-1, with TRBD1 identical over 7 bases. V shed 2 bases, J shed 7 bases, and the junction held 10 bases outside the gene matches. This CDR3 region has 15 residues. Per the germline V gene, CDR1 is MNHEY and CDR2 is SVGAGI. CDR3 residues: CASSYTSGGPSEAFF. The CDR3 bases are TGTGCCAGCAGTTACACATCAGGGGGGCCAAGTGAAGCTTTCTTT.

The J gene is TRBJ2-1, the V gene TRBV5-4, with TRBD2 matching over 10 bases. CDR1 is SGHNT, CDR2 YYREEE, per germline (reference sequence). This CDR3 has 15 amino acids. Germline trimming cut 4 bases from V and 3 bases from J; bases unmatched to any gene: 4. The CDR3 coding sequence is TGTGCCAGCAGCCACCTAGCGGGGGACTACAATGAGCAGTTCTTC. This sequence encodes CASSHLAGDYNEQFF.

The chain is built from TRBV7-9 and TRBJ1-2; D ambiguous. Germline V gives CDR1 SEHNR, CDR2 FQNEAQ (reference sequence). The CDR3 has 16 residues. Trimming removed 1 base at V and 0 bases at J, with 12 bases between. The CDR3 region is CASSLGSGGANYGYTF. The CDR3 DNA reads TGTGCCAGCAGCTTAGGTTCTGGTGGAGCTAACTATGGCTACACCTTC.

The chain joins TRBV2 to TRBJ2-2; the D is unclear. The CDR3 runs to 14 residues. Trimming shortened V by 4 bases and J by 1 base, and 7 bases separated the two germline ends. Germline assignment: CDR1 SNHLY and CDR2 FYNNEI. This chain's CDR3 is CASSGLGNTGELFF. DNA for the CDR3: TGTGCCAGCAGTGGGCTAGGGAACACCGGGGAGCTGTTTTTT.

The J gene is TRBJ2-4, the V gene TRBV6-1; D may be TRBD2 (7 bases). V lost 0 bases to trimming and J lost 6 bases, with 18 bases between them. This CDR3 is 17 amino acids long. Germline loops: CDR1 MNHNS, CDR2 SASEGT. CDR3 DNA: TGTGCCAGCAGTGAAGCTTCTCGGGGGGCGTGGGGAAACATTCAGTACTTC. Protein product: CASSEASRGAWGNIQYF.

The rearrangement links TRBV11-1 to TRBJ1-5, with D hard to call. Germline-derived CDR1 and CDR2 are SGHAT and FQDESV (reference sequence). Trimming took off 1 base at V and 5 bases at J, with 6 bases between the two ends. The CDR3 extends over 13 amino acids. CDR3 nucleotide sequence: TGTGCCAGCAGCTTAGAGGACGATCAGCCCCAGCATTTT. It specifies CASSLEDDQPQHF.

The V and J genes are TRBV5-1 and TRBJ2-3; D gene uncertain. CDR3 length: 15 residues. Germline CDR1 and CDR2: SGHRS and YFSETQ. V lost 0 bases and J lost 6, with 14 bases in between. This CDR3 is CASSLVLGLEDTQYF. For the CDR3, the DNA is TGCGCCAGCAGCTTGGTGCTCGGGTTGGAGGATACGCAGTATTTT.

The rearrangement uses TRBV28 and TRBJ1-5; no definite D call. Looked up from germline, CDR1 is MDHEN and CDR2 is SYDVKM. The V gene lost 7 bases and the J gene lost 2 bases, with 9 bases spanning the gap. The CDR3 is 13 amino acids. Here the CDR3 DNA reads TGTGCCAGCATGTACGAAGGCAATCAGCCCCAGCATTTT. Its protein product is CASMYEGNQPQHF.

This chain connects TRBV6-1 to TRBJ1-6; 7 bases map to TRBD1. The CDR3 loop spans 16 amino acids. Looked up from germline, CDR1 is MNHNS and CDR2 is SASEGT. V lost 3 bases to trimming and J lost 6 bases; unmatched junction nucleotides: 8. The CDR3: CASSDLGTEPNSPLHF. Here the CDR3 DNA reads TGTGCCAGCAGTGACCTAGGGACAGAACCTAATTCACCCCTCCACTTT.

The genes are TRBV5-4 and TRBJ1-6; D gene unclear. The CDR3 loop spans 14 amino acids. Trimming cost V 3 bases and J 6 bases, with 10 bases left between them. Germline V gene sequence: CDR1 SGHNT, CDR2 YYREEE (reference sequence). The CDR3 reads CASSYSTFNSPLHF. DNA of the CDR3: TGTGCCAGCAGCTATTCGACTTTTAATTCACCCCTCCACTTT.

The chain joins TRBV10-3 to TRBJ1-1; D is possibly TRBD1 (6 bases). This CDR3 comprises 12 residues. The germline V and J ends were trimmed by 11 bases and 8 bases, with 18 bases remaining between them. Germline V CDR1 and CDR2: ENHRY, SYGVKD. The CDR3 loop is CAHRKEGTEAFF. In nucleotides, the CDR3 is TGTGCCCACCGCAAAGAGGGGACAGAAGCTTTCTTT.

The V gene is TRBV5-6, the J gene TRBJ1-2; no clear D. The CDR3 loop spans 14 amino acids. Trimming pared 3 bases from V and 6 bases from J, leaving 15 bases between. Germline values: CDR1 SGHDT, CDR2 YYEEEE. The CDR3 coding sequence is TGTGCCAGCAGCTACGGACGGTGGTCGGATGGCTACACCTTC. Its translation: CASSYGRWSDGYTF.

The genes are TRBV25-1 and TRBJ2-7; possibly TRBD1 for D (5 bases). Looked up from germline, CDR1 is MGHDK and CDR2 is SYGVNS. This CDR3 has 14 amino acids. Deletions cut 9 bases from V and 3 bases from J, with 18 bases between. CDR3 loop: CARPYRNSFYEQYF. CDR3 coding DNA: TGTGCCAGGCCTTACAGGAACTCCTTCTACGAGCAGTACTTC.

V usage is TRBV18 and J usage is TRBJ2-2; D is possibly TRBD2 (6 bases). Per the germline V gene, CDR1 is KGHSH and CDR2 is LQKENI. This CDR3 contains 23 residues. The V gene lost 0 bases and the J gene lost 6 bases, with 35 bases spanning the gap. CDR3 nucleotide sequence: TGTGCCAGCTCACCACCGGTCGGATTGAGGGGTGAAGGACTACCCAACGACTCCGGGGAGCTGTTTTTT. This encodes CASSPPVGLRGEGLPNDSGELFF.

V is TRBV6-6 and J is TRBJ1-2; D is undetermined. Trimming stripped 5 bases from V and 5 bases from J, with 9 bases between. This CDR3 is 12 amino acids long. In germline, CDR1 is MNHNY, CDR2 SVGAGI (reference sequence). CDR3 bases: TGTGCCAGCAGTCCGGGCGAATATGGCTACACCTTC. Its translation is CASSPGEYGYTF.

The genes are TRBV19 and TRBJ1-6; no firm D call. The CDR3 runs 16 residues. Per germline, CDR1 LNHDA and CDR2 SQIVND (reference sequence). The germline V and J ends were trimmed by 8 bases and 0 bases, with 14 bases remaining between them. The CDR3 region is CASRESPSSYNSPLHF. The CDR3 nucleotides are TGTGCCAGTCGGGAGTCGCCCAGCTCCTATAATTCACCCCTCCACTTT. Full variable domain (outside the CDR3, taken from reference TRBV19 and TRBJ1-6): DGGITQSPKYLFRKEGQNVTLSCEQNLNHDAMYWYRQDPGQGLRLIYYSQIVNDFQKGDIAEGYSVSREKKESFPLTVTSAQKNPTAFYLCASRESPSSYNSPLHFGNGTRLTVT.

This chain links TRBV9 with TRBJ1-3, with a possible D match to TRBD1 (6 bases). Germline lookup yields CDR1 SGDLS and CDR2 YYNGEE. The CDR3 runs 15 residues. The V end was cut by 1 base, the J end by 4 bases, with 12 bases between. The CDR3 spells CASSVQQGGGNTIYF. DNA for the CDR3: TGTGCCAGCAGCGTACAACAGGGAGGAGGAAACACCATATATTTT.

This clone has only one observation. The chain uses TRBV30 and TRBJ1-6; D is unclear. Germline-derived CDR1 and CDR2 are GTSNPN and SVGIG (reference sequence). With 0 bases removed from V and 8 bases from J, the gap between germline ends came to 8 bases. The CDR3 is 13 residues long. CDR3 in DNA: TGTGCCTGGAGTGTCGCCCAGGATTCACCCCTCCACTTT. Encoded protein: CAWSVAQDSPLHF. Looking up the rest from reference TRBV30 and TRBJ1-6 gives the full variable domain: SQTIHQWPATLVQPVGSPLSLECTVEGTSNPNLYWYRQAAGRGLQLLFYSVGIGQISSEVPQNLSASRPQDRQFILSSKKLLLSDSGFYLCAWSVAQDSPLHFGNGTRLTVT.

The chain carries TRBV6-5 and TRBJ2-5, with D possibly matching TRBD1 (6 bases). CDR1 and CDR2 from the germline V gene are MNHEY and SVGAGI. This CDR3 has 14 amino acids. Trimming cost V 9 bases and J 5 bases, with 19 bases left between them. The CDR3 protein is CASQPGHPPETQYF. As DNA, the CDR3 is TGTGCCAGTCAACCGGGACACCCTCCCGAGACCCAGTACTTC.

The chain is built from TRBV4-1 and TRBJ2-3; D remains unclear. Germline values: CDR1 MGHRA, CDR2 YSYEKL. This CDR3 has 15 amino acids. V lost 0 bases to trimming and J lost 8 bases, with 15 bases between them. The CDR3 DNA is TGCGCCAGCAGCCAAGATGAAATTTCACGTGGTACGCAGTATTTT. Protein product: CASSQDEISRGTQYF.

J is TRBJ2-7 and V is TRBV5-1; D is perhaps TRBD2 (6 bases). V was pared by 1 base and J by 5 bases, with 19 bases between. This CDR3 comprises 16 residues. Per germline, CDR1 SGHRS and CDR2 YFSETQ. This CDR3 reads CASSLTPGLRIDEQYF. The CDR3, as DNA: TGCGCCAGCAGCTTGACCCCGGGACTCCGAATTGACGAGCAGTACTTC.

The J gene is TRBJ2-2, the V gene TRBV19; 10 bases are a match to TRBD2. CDR1 and CDR2 (germline): LNHDA, SQIVND (reference sequence). Trimming cost V 7 bases and J 5 bases; bases outside gene matches: 16. The CDR3 loop spans 18 amino acids. In nucleotides, the CDR3 is TGTGCCAGTACCTTTACCCACTCTAGCGGGAGCACGACCGGGGAGCTGTTTTTT. It codes for CASTFTHSSGSTTGELFF.

The chain has TRBV6-5 and TRBJ1-6; maybe TRBD1 (5 bases). The CDR3 is 12 residues long. Germline lookup yields CDR1 MNHEY and CDR2 SVGAGI. Deletions cut 7 bases from V and 7 bases from J, with 8 bases between. CDR3 DNA sequence: TGTGCCAGCACCCCAGGGAATTCACCCCTCCACTTT. This codes for CASTPGNSPLHF.

This clone came up once. This chain uses TRBV7-2 with TRBJ2-7, with D maybe TRBD2 (6 bases). CDR1 and CDR2 from the germline V gene are SGHTA and FQGNSA. This CDR3 has 15 residues. V dropped 5 bases and J dropped 3 bases, with 17 bases sitting between them. CDR3 in amino acids: CASSLGRAGFYEQYF. The CDR3 DNA is TGTGCCAGCAGCCTCGGAAGGGCGGGGTTCTACGAGCAGTACTTC.

For the CDR3, the DNA is TGTGCCAGCAGCGCTGCGGGGAGTTCACCCCTCCACTTT. Its translation: CASSAAGSSPLHF. The chain carries TRBV28 and TRBJ1-6; D uncertain. From germline, CDR1 is MDHEN and CDR2 SYDVKM. The CDR3 runs to 13 residues. Deletions cut 6 bases from V and 9 bases from J, with 12 bases between.